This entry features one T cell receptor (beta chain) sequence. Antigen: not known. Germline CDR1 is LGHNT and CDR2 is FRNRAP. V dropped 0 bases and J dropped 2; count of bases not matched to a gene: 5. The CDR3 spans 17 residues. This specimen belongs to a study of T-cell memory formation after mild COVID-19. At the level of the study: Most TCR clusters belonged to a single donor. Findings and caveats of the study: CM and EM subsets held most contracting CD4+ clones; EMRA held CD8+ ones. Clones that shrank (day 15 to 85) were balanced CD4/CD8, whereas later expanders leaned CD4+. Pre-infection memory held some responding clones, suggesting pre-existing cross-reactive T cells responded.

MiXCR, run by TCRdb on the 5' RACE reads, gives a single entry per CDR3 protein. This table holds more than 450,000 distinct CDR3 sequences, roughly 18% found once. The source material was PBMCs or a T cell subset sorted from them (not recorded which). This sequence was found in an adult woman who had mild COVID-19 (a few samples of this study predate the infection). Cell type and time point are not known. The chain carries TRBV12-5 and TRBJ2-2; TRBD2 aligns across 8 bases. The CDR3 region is CASGLVLVAGNTGELFF. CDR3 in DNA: TGTGCTAGTGGTTTGGTACTCGTAGCGGGAAACACCGGGGAGCTGTTTTTT.